This T cell receptor beta chain came from a study of early T cells in non-severe SARS-CoV-2 infection. Unique molecular identifiers tagged individual cDNA molecules. MiXCR, applied by TCRdb to the 5' RACE reads, yields one record per CDR3 protein. The table includes about 76,000 distinct CDR3 sequences, around 11% detected once. CDR3 length equals 13 residues. The germline V gene encodes CDR1 SQVTM and CDR2 ANQGSEA. Trimming took 7 bases from V and 0 from J, leaving 12 bases between them. This clonotype turned up a few times. The V call is TRBV29-1, the J call TRBJ2-5, with D unclear. Sequences were obtained from whole blood. The clonotype was recovered from an adult who was a healthcare worker with PCR-confirmed SARS-CoV-2 infection or an uninfected control (not recorded which). This CDR3 reads CSGRTRYQETQYF. In DNA, the CDR3 is TGCAGCGGCAGGACCAGGTACCAAGAGACCCAGTACTTC.